Many counts were recorded for the clone carrying this T cell receptor beta chain. Germline loops: CDR1 SGHRS, CDR2 YFSETQ. V was clipped by 5 bases and J by 5 bases, with 10 bases between them. The CDR3 runs 12 residues. This entry comes from a study of Graves' ophthalmopathy and Graves' hyperthyroidism. Amplification of TCR beta CDR3 regions used RNA transcripts. First-round RT-PCR with HTBI primers preceded a second-round multiplex PCR. TCRdb independently ran MiXCR on the multiplex PCR reads; one entry per CDR3 protein. The sample has about 150,000 distinct CDR3 sequences; less than 45% are singletons.

This TCR was recovered from a woman aged 40 to 50 with Graves' ophthalmopathy. Source material: peripheral blood. The chain employs TRBV5-1 and TRBJ1-2; D is possibly TRBD1 (5 bases). In DNA form, the CDR3 reads TGCGCCAGCAGTCCCAGGGATTATGGCTACACCTTC. Translated: CASSPRDYGYTF. Together with reference TRBV5-1 and TRBJ1-2, the CDR3 gives the full variable domain: KAGVTQTPRYLIKTRGQQVTLSCSPISGHRSVSWYQQTPGQGLQFLFEYFSETQRNKGNFPGRFSGRQFSNSRSEMNVSTLELGDSALYLCASSPRDYGYTFGSGTRLTVV.